This T cell receptor (beta chain) was sequenced in a study of shared clonotypes between healthy human individuals. Study details: Researchers drew samples from a couple of women and a few men aged 18 to 49.

The assay used deep level. Libraries were prepared by immunoSEQ multiplex PCR; TCRdb keeps only in-frame clonotypes and omits some of them. The table shows some 900,000 clones, with 76% occurring only once. This clone occurred a few times. What it binds is not known. Germline loops: CDR1 SNHLY, CDR2 FYNNEI. Trimming shortened V by 3 bases and J by 3 bases, and 26 bases separated the two germline ends. The CDR3 runs to 19 residues. Whole-study results and caveats: When naive CD4 clonotypes were compared across a handful of donors, about 4.8% were shared. Donors were few, which limited the genetic and exposure-history diversity represented.

Sequencing used memory CD4+ T cells sorted from blood. The subset: CD45RA-negative fraction. The receptor was isolated from a young man in good health. V is TRBV2 and J is TRBJ1-1; D perhaps matches TRBD1 (6 bases). The CDR3 region has the DNA TGTGCCAGCAGTGAGGGTGGGTTTTACGGGGGCCGCGTGGACACTGAAGCTTTCTTT. Translating it yields CASSEGGFYGGRVDTEAFF.